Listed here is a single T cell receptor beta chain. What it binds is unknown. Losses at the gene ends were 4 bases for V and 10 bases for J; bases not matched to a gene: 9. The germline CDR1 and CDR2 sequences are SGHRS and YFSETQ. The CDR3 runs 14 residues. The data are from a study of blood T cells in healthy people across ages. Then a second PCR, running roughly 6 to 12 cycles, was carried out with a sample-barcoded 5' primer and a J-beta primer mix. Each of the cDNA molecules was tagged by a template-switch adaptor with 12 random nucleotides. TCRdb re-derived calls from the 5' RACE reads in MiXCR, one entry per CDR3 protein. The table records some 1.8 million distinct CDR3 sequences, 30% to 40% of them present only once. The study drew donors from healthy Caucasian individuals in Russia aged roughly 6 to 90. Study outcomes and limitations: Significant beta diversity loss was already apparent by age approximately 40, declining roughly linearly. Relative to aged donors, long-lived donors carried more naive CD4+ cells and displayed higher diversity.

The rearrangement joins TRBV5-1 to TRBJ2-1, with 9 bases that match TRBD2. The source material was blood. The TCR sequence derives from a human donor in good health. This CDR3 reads CASSSGGHIYEQFF. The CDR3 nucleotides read TGCGCCAGCAGCAGCGGGGGGCACATCTACGAGCAGTTCTTC.